What follows are 27 T cell receptor beta chains derived from one specimen sequenced in a study of response to subunit inactivated influenza vaccine. TCRdb independently ran MiXCR on the RT-PCR reads; one entry per CDR3 protein. The sample carries about 240,000 distinct CDR3 sequences, 12% recorded once. The sequenced sample was non-naive T cells sorted from PBMCs, obtained roughly 15 days before vaccination. Receptor source: a man between 45 and 60 years old who received an inactivated influenza vaccine.

This clonotype was observed at least ten times. The chain carries TRBV11-1 and TRBJ2-1; 7 nucleotides agree with TRBD2. CDR1 is SGHAT, CDR2 FQDESV, per germline (reference sequence). The CDR3 has 15 residues. V lost 5 bases, J lost 2 bases, and 6 bases stayed unmatched. The CDR3 coding sequence is TGTGCCAGCAGCGCTCAACGGGAGGCCTACAATGAGCAGTTCTTC. Translating it yields CASSAQREAYNEQFF.

This chain connects TRBV7-2 to TRBJ2-1; the D gene is possibly TRBD2 (5 bases). V lost 6 bases to trimming and J lost 3 bases, with 15 bases between them. Germline V lookup: CDR1 SGHTA, CDR2 FQGNSA. This CDR3 has 15 residues. The CDR3 nucleotides are TGTGCCAGCAGGGAACTCCGGGGAAACTACAATGAGCAGTTCTTC. Translating it yields CASRELRGNYNEQFF.

The genes are TRBV30 and TRBJ2-3; D remains unclear. The CDR3 is made up of 14 amino acids. Germline V lookup: CDR1 GTSNPN, CDR2 SVGIG (reference sequence). Trimming stripped 4 bases from V and 0 bases from J, with 11 bases between. CDR3 region: CAWKWGTSTDTQYF. The CDR3 coding sequence is TGTGCCTGGAAGTGGGGTACTAGCACAGATACGCAGTATTTT.

This clonotype was recorded a few times. The chain uses TRBV7-9 and TRBJ1-2; TRBD1 matches 7 bases. With 5 bases clipped from V and 8 bases from J, the junction kept 5 bases outside the gene matches. Germline V lookup: CDR1 SEHNR, CDR2 FQNEAQ (reference sequence). The CDR3 extends over 12 amino acids. In nucleotides, the CDR3 is TGTGCCAGCAGCCCCAGGGGGGACGGCTACACCTTC. Translation gives CASSPRGDGYTF.

This clonotype has more than one count but fewer than ten. The rearrangement uses TRBV7-8 and TRBJ2-1; D assignment may be TRBD1 or TRBD2 (7 bases each). This CDR3 is 13 amino acids long. In germline, CDR1 is SGHVS, CDR2 FQNEAQ. V lost 6 bases and J 9 bases, leaving 15 bases between the germline ends. The CDR3 nucleotides read TGTGCCAGCAGTCCGAGGGAGGGGGCTGAGCAGTTCTTC. It codes for CASSPREGAEQFF. The variable domain in full, completed from reference TRBV7-8 and TRBJ2-1, reads GAGVSQSPRYKVAKRGQDVALRCDPISGHVSLFWYQQALGQGPEFLTYFQNEAQLDKSGLPSDRFFAERPEGSVSTLKIQRTQQEDSAVYLCASSPREGAEQFFGPGTRLTVL.

In its sample, this clonotype was seen a few times. The chain uses TRBV20-1 and TRBJ2-4; D call uncertain. V lost 3 bases to trimming and J lost 8 bases, with 5 bases between them. This CDR3 has 10 amino acids. CDR1 is DFQATT and CDR2 is SNEGSKA in the germline V gene (reference sequence). The CDR3 nucleotides read TGCAGTGCTAGTGACGACATTCAGTACTTC. Its translation: CSASDDIQYF.

The chain couples TRBV28 to TRBJ1-6, with 8 nucleotides matching TRBD1. Germline V gene data show CDR1 as MDHEN and CDR2 as SYDVKM. J gave up 9 bases and V 3 bases, and 7 bases lay outside the gene matches. This CDR3 has 15 residues. The CDR3: CASSFDGTGGSPLHF. The CDR3 bases are TGTGCCAGCAGTTTCGACGGGACAGGAGGTTCACCCCTCCACTTT.

The chain has TRBV25-1 and TRBJ2-5; TRBD2 might be the D (5 bases). The germline CDR1 and CDR2 sequences are MGHDK and SYGVNS. This CDR3 is built from 11 residues. V dropped 4 bases and J dropped 7 bases, with 7 bases sitting between them. The CDR3, as DNA: TGTGCCAGCAGTGGGGCGGGGACCCAGTACTTC. Residues: CASSGAGTQYF.

This clonotype has more than one count but fewer than ten. The chain carries TRBV7-9 and TRBJ2-5; 7 nucleotides agree with TRBD2. Trimming took 2 bases from V and 4 from J; bases not matched to a gene: 7. CDR1 is SEHNR and CDR2 is FQNEAQ in the germline V gene (reference sequence). The length of the CDR3 is 15 residues. The CDR3, as DNA: TGTGCCAGCAGCTTATTGCGGGGGACCGTAGAGACCCAGTACTTC. Amino acids: CASSLLRGTVETQYF.

Judged by abundance, this clonotype is medium-sized. The chain carries TRBV7-9 and TRBJ2-1; TRBD2 agrees at 8 bases. V was clipped by 6 bases and J by 6 bases; unmatched bases: 7. CDR3 length equals 14 residues. Germline V CDR1 and CDR2: SEHNR, FQNEAQ (reference sequence). For the CDR3, the DNA is TGTGCCAGCAGAGACTCCGGGACTAGCAATGAGCAGTTCTTC. It codes for CASRDSGTSNEQFF.

This clonotype was counted between two and nine times. This chain links TRBV20-1 with TRBJ1-6, with no clear D. Germline-derived CDR1 and CDR2 are DFQATT and SNEGSKA (reference sequence). The CDR3 consists of 13 residues. V was clipped by 6 bases and J by 14 bases, with 20 bases between them. The CDR3 protein is CSAKTHGSSSLHF. In DNA form, the CDR3 reads TGCAGTGCCAAAACGCACGGTAGCTCGTCCCTCCACTTT.

This clonotype has more than one count but fewer than ten. V is TRBV6-1 and J is TRBJ2-7, with 7 bases aligning to TRBD1. This CDR3 has 15 residues. The ends lost 6 bases at V and 7 bases at J; junction bases unmatched: 15. Per germline, CDR1 MNHNS and CDR2 SASEGT. The CDR3 region has the DNA TGTGCCAGCAGCCAACGAACCCGGGACAGAGGGGAGCAGTACTTC. Protein sequence: CASSQRTRDRGEQYF.

There are many counts of this clonotype. This sequence joins TRBV2 and TRBJ2-3, with 13 bases that match TRBD2. This CDR3 contains 15 residues. From germline, CDR1 is SNHLY and CDR2 FYNNEI. After removal of 5 bases from V and 5 bases from J, the junction contained 4 bases not matched to a gene. CDR3 amino acids: CASSKGLAGVDTQYF. CDR3 nucleotide sequence: TGTGCCAGCAGTAAAGGACTAGCGGGAGTAGATACGCAGTATTTT.

The chain joins TRBV6-1 to TRBJ2-1, with 9 bases lining up with TRBD1. With 6 bases clipped from V and 8 bases from J, the junction kept 8 bases outside the gene matches. In germline, CDR1 is MNHNS, CDR2 SASEGT. The CDR3 loop spans 14 amino acids. The CDR3 DNA is TGTGCCAGCAGGCAACAGGGGGCTGGGGATGAGCAGTTCTTC. This sequence encodes CASRQQGAGDEQFF.

This clonotype was detected a few times. The chain joins TRBV5-6 to TRBJ2-5; 7 bases match TRBD2. The trim removed 4 bases at V and 1 base at J, leaving 10 bases unmatched. CDR3 length: 16 amino acids. The germline V gene encodes CDR1 SGHDT and CDR2 YYEEEE. CDR3 sequence (DNA): TGTGCCAGCAGCGCCTATCTAGCGGAACTCCAAGAGACCCAGTACTTC. This gives the protein CASSAYLAELQETQYF.

About this clonotype: Sequence at one end of the junction differs from germline and may be a read error. V gene TRBV5-1 combines with J gene TRBJ2-1, with 14 nucleotides matching TRBD2. CDR3 length equals 16 residues. CDR1 is SGHRS, CDR2 YFSETQ, per germline. The CDR3 coding sequence is TGCGCCAGCAGCTGGGGACTAGCGGGAGTTGATGGTGAGCGGTTCTTC. Protein sequence: CASSWGLAGVDGERFF.

This clonotype occurred many times. The CDR3 sequence is CSATRERGKETQYF. CDR3 nucleotide sequence: TGCAGTGCCACACGAGAGCGGGGTAAAGAGACCCAGTACTTC. This sequence joins TRBV20-1 and TRBJ2-5, with 7 positions matching TRBD2. Germline values: CDR1 DFQATT, CDR2 SNEGSKA (reference sequence). The CDR3 is 14 amino acids. The J segment lost 3 bases and the V segment lost 6 bases, leaving 10 bases of the junction unmatched.

V usage is TRBV7-9 and J usage is TRBJ2-5, with D perhaps TRBD1 (6 bases). Germline lookup yields CDR1 SEHNR and CDR2 FQNEAQ (reference sequence). V lost 5 bases and J lost 4, with 14 bases in between. This CDR3 has 14 amino acids. DNA for the CDR3: TGTGCCAGCAGCCTCAGGGGAGTAGGAGAGACCCAGTACTTC. Encoded protein: CASSLRGVGETQYF.

This sequence joins TRBV28 and TRBJ2-4, with D perhaps TRBD2 (6 bases). Germline-derived CDR1 and CDR2 are MDHEN and SYDVKM. V was pared by 7 bases and J by 1 base, with 20 bases between. The CDR3 contains 17 residues. CDR3 sequence reads: CASIPGWGVRAKNIQYF. As DNA, the CDR3 is TGTGCCAGCATCCCGGGGTGGGGGGTTCGGGCCAAAAACATTCAGTACTTC.

This clonotype was seen more than once but under ten times. The chain uses TRBV28 and TRBJ2-2; unclear D gene. CDR3 length: 15 amino acids. V was pared by 3 bases and J by 4 bases, with 12 bases between. Per germline, CDR1 MDHEN and CDR2 SYDVKM. CDR3 bases: TGTGCCAGCAGTTTGCCTGAGCTTCTCACCGGGGAGCTGTTTTTT. Its translation is CASSLPELLTGELFF.

The rearrangement uses TRBV12-3 or TRBV12-4 and TRBJ2-5; TRBD1 matches at 9 bases. After removal of 8 bases from V and 4 bases from J, the junction contained 8 bases not matched to a gene. This CDR3 region has 14 residues. CDR3 DNA: TGTGCCAGCGGTCCGGGACAGGGAATAGAGACCCAGTACTTC. Translating gives CASGPGQGIETQYF.

This clonotype was counted a few times. This chain joins TRBV7-9 and TRBJ1-5; D call uncertain. The CDR3 runs 13 residues. The V end was cut by 2 bases, the J end by 5 bases, with 7 bases between. Germline V gene sequence: CDR1 SEHNR, CDR2 FQNEAQ (reference sequence). The CDR3 DNA is TGTGCCAGCAGCTTAATGTGGGATCAGCCCCAGCATTTT. It specifies CASSLMWDQPQHF.

This chain connects TRBV10-3 to TRBJ1-4; D is unclear. Germline CDR1 is ENHRY and CDR2 is SYGVKD. The germline V and J ends were trimmed by 4 bases and 0 bases, with 6 bases remaining between them. This CDR3 region has 14 residues. Written as DNA, the CDR3 is TGTGCCATCAGTGGGACCGCAACTAATGAAAAACTGTTTTTT. It is translated as CAISGTATNEKLFF.

This rearrangement joins TRBV2 to TRBJ2-5; weak D call: TRBD2 (5 bases). Germline V gene sequence: CDR1 SNHLY, CDR2 FYNNEI. The length of the CDR3 is 12 residues. V was trimmed by 8 bases and J by 7 bases, leaving 14 bases between them. The CDR3 DNA is TGTGCCAGCTCTTCGGCCAGCGGGACCCAGTACTTC. This codes for CASSSASGTQYF.

This clonotype was seen more than once but under ten times. V usage is TRBV28 and J usage is TRBJ1-5; tentatively, D is TRBD1 (5 bases). V lost 3 bases, J lost 0 bases, and 9 bases lay in between. CDR1 is MDHEN, CDR2 SYDVKM, per germline. This CDR3 has 15 amino acids. The DNA of the CDR3 is TGTGCCAGCAGTTTCCGACAGCTTAGCAATCAGCCCCAGCATTTT. Translation gives CASSFRQLSNQPQHF.

The sample holds many counts of this clonotype. V and J are TRBV12-3 or TRBV12-4 and TRBJ2-7; 9 nucleotides agree with TRBD2. V shed 2 bases, J shed 3 bases, and the junction held 5 bases outside the gene matches. This CDR3 region has 15 residues. The CDR3 reads CASSLWSGGNYEQYF. CDR3 DNA: TGTGCCAGCAGTTTATGGAGCGGGGGGAACTACGAGCAGTACTTC.

This clonotype appeared a few times. The chain couples TRBV11-2 to TRBJ2-1, with D tentatively TRBD1 or TRBD2 (5 bases each). V was clipped by 4 bases and J by 8 bases, with 15 bases between them. This CDR3 has 14 amino acids. Germline V CDR1 and CDR2: SGHAT, FQNNGV. The CDR3 spells CASSYGAGVHEQFF. In DNA form, the CDR3 reads TGTGCCAGCAGCTATGGGGCCGGGGTGCATGAGCAGTTCTTC.